The present T cell receptor (beta chain) was sequenced within a study of immune cell composition in non-small cell lung cancer. Points from the study as a whole: No significant correlation existed between pack-years smoked and tumour clonality.

DNA was extracted from unsorted cell suspensions stored frozen. Concerning this clone itself: Its antigen is currently unknown.

Clones were sequenced by immunoSEQ multiplex PCR, and TCRdb holds only the in-frame ones, with some missing. The sample includes under 4,000 clones, over 80% seen only once; the top ten take roughly 9.3%. V was trimmed by 0 bases and J by 0 bases, leaving 13 bases between them. The CDR3 spans 17 residues. The V gene's germline CDR1 is SGDLS and CDR2 YYNGEE. V is TRBV9 and J is TRBJ2-1; D might be TRBD2 (5 bases). Material for sequencing was lung tumor tissue. The sequence came from a human donor with non-small cell lung cancer. CDR3 region: CASSVGVALSSYNEQFF. In DNA, the CDR3 is TGTGCCAGCAGCGTAGGAGTAGCGTTGAGCTCCTACAATGAGCAGTTCTTC.